The clone carrying this TCR beta chain has at least ten counts. Its matching antigen is unknown. There are 16 residues in the CDR3. V was trimmed by 0 bases and J by 4 bases, leaving 13 bases between them. CDR1 is SGHNT, CDR2 YYREEE, per germline (reference sequence). The data were obtained in a study of T-cell reconstitution after alpha-beta-depleted transplantation in children. Unique molecular identifiers tagged the TCRbeta library. TCRdb itself ran the PCR reads through MiXCR, one entry per CDR3 protein. The table has about 300,000 distinct CDR3 sequences, around a tenth seen once; the top ten hold 7.5%. General study results and limits: The high TCRbeta diversity at day 60 in some patients came from surviving recipient T cells and thymic progenitors. One year post-transplant, T-cell counts and diversity were largely derived from T cells produced anew. About two months after transplant, alpha-beta T cells reportedly came from several hundred expanded graft clones.

The chain uses TRBV5-4 and TRBJ2-2; a possible D gene is TRBD2 (6 bases). Sequences were derived from PBMCs, sampled before TCRalphabeta/CD19-depleted stem cell transplant. This receptor was taken from a boy younger than two with acute myeloid leukemia, due to receive a stem cell transplant. The CDR3 is CASSLETSLGTGELFF. The DNA of the CDR3 is TGTGCCAGCAGCTTGGAAACTAGCTTGGGCACCGGGGAGCTGTTTTTT. Together with reference TRBV5-4 and TRBJ2-2, the CDR3 gives the full variable domain: ETGVTQSPTHLIKTRGQQVTLRCSSQSGHNTVSWYQQALGQGPQFIFQYYREEENGRGNFPPRFSGLQFPNYSSELNVNALELDDSALYLCASSLETSLGTGELFFGEGSRLTVL.